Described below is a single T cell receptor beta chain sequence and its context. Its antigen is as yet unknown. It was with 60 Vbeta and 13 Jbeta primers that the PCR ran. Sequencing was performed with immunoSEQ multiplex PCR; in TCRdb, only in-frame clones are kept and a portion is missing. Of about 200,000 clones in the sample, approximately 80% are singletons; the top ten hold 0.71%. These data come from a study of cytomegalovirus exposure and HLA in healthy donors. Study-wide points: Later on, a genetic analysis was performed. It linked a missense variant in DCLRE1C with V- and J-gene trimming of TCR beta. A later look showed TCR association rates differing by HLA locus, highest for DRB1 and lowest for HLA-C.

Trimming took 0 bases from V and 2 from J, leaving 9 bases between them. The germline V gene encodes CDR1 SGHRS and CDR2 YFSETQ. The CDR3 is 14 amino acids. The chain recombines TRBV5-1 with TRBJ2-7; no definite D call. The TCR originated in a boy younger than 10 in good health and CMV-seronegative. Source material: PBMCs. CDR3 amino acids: CASSLDRQAYEQYF. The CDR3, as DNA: TGCGCCAGCAGCTTGGACAGACAAGCCTACGAGCAGTACTTC.